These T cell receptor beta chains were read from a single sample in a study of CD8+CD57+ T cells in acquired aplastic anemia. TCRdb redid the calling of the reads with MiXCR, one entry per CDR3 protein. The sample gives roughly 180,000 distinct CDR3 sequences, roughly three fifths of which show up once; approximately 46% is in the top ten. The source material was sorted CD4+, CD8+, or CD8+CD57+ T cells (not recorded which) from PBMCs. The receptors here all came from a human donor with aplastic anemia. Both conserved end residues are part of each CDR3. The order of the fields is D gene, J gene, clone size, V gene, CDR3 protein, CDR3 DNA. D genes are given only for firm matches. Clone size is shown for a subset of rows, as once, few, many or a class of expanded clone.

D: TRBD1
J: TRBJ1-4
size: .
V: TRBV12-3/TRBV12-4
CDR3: CASSLRTGLANEKLFF
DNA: TGTGCCAGCAGTCTACGGACAGGGTTGGCTAATGAAAAACTGTTTTTT

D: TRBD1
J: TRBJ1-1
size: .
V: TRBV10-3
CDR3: CAISPTGTNTEAFF
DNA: TGTGCCATCAGCCCGACAGGGACGAACACTGAAGCTTTCTTT

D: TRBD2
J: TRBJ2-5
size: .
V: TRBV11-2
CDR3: CASSSERVAGDFGTQYF
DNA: TGTGCCAGCAGTTCCGAGCGGGTAGCGGGAGACTTCGGGACCCAGTACTTC

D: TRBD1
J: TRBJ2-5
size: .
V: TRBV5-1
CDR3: CASSWGDRGQETQYF
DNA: TGCGCCAGCAGCTGGGGGGACAGGGGCCAAGAGACCCAGTACTTC

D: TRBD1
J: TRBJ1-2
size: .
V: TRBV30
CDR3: CAWSTRDSNYGYTF
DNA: TGTGCCTGGAGTACCCGGGACAGCAACTATGGCTACACCTTC

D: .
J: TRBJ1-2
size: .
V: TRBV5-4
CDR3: CASSPGQHGYTF
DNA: TGTGCCAGCAGCCCTGGACAGCATGGCTACACCTTC

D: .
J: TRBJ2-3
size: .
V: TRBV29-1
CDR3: CSAGRLNGDTQYF
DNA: TGCAGCGCCGGACGGCTAAATGGGGATACGCAGTATTTT

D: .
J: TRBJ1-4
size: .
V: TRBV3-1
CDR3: CASSQETTATNEKLFF
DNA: TGTGCCAGCAGCCAAGAAACAACAGCAACTAATGAAAAACTGTTTTTT

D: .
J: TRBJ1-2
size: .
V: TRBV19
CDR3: CASSSDIGANGYTF
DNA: TGTGCCAGTAGTAGTGACATCGGGGCCAATGGCTACACCTTC

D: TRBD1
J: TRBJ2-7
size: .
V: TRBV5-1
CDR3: CASSYTGIGGAYEQYF
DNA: TGCGCCAGCAGTTACACCGGGATAGGGGGCGCCTACGAGCAGTACTTC

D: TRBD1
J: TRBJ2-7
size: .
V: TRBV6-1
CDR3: CAIRTGDSDEQYF
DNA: TGTGCCATCAGGACAGGGGACTCGGACGAGCAGTACTTC

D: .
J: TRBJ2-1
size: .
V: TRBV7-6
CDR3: CASSRDRDNEQFF
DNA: TGTGCCAGCAGCCGTGATAGGGACAATGAGCAGTTCTTC

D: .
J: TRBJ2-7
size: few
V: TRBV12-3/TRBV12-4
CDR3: CASSSDNSYEQYF
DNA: TGTGCCAGCAGTTCAGACAACAGCTACGAGCAGTACTTC

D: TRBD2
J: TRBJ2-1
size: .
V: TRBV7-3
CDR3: CASSLLAGDEQFF
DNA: TGTGCCAGCAGCTTACTAGCGGGAGATGAGCAGTTCTTC

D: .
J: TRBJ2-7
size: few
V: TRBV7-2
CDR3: CASSPWTYEQYF
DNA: TGTGCCAGCAGCCCCTGGACCTACGAGCAGTACTTC

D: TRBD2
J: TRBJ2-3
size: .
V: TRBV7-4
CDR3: CASSIAGLAIDTQYF
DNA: TGTGCCAGCAGCATAGCGGGACTAGCGATAGATACGCAGTATTTT

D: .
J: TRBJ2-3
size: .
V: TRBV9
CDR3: CASSNLEADTQYF
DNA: TGTGCCAGCAGCAACCTAGAGGCAGATACGCAGTATTTT

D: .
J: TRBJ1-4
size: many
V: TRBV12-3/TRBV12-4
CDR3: CASSPTGSEEKLFF
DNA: TGTGCCAGCAGTCCGACAGGTAGCGAGGAAAAACTGTTTTTT

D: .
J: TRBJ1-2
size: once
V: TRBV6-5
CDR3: CASSYSTLYGYTF
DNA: TGTGCCAGCAGTTACTCGACCCTCTATGGCTACACCTTC

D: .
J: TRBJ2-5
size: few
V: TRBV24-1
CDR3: CATSGEWTSKGVETQYF
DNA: TGTGCCACCAGTGGCGAGTGGACAAGTAAGGGGGTAGAGACCCAGTACTTC

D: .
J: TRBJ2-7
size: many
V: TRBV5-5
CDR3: CASSLVPGAYEQYF
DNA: TGTGCCAGCAGCTTGGTGCCGGGCGCCTACGAGCAGTACTTC

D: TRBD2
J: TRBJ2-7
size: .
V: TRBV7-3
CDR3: CASSLLSGGGYEQYF
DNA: TGTGCCAGCAGCTTATTATCGGGCGGGGGCTACGAGCAGTACTTC

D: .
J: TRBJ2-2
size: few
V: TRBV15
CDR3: CATSRDIGDSGGELFF
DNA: TGTGCCACCAGCAGAGATATCGGGGATAGTGGCGGGGAGCTGTTTTTT

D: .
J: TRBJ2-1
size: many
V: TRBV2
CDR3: CASSWGDDNEQFF
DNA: TGTGCCAGCAGTTGGGGAGACGACAATGAGCAGTTCTTC

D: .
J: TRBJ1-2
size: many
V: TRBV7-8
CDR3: CASSLVGTNYGYTF
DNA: TGTGCCAGCAGCTTAGTTGGGACGAACTATGGCTACACCTTC

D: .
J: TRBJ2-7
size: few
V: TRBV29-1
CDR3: CSQGATGSVYEQYF
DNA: TGCAGCCAAGGTGCGACAGGTAGTGTCTACGAGCAGTACTTC

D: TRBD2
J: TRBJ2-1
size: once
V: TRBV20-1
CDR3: CSARDWTSGASNEQFF
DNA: TGCAGTGCTAGAGATTGGACTAGCGGGGCCTCCAATGAGCAGTTCTTC

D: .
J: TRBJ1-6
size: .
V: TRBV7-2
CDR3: CASSHTGNNSPLHF
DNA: TGTGCCAGCAGCCATACAGGGAATAATTCACCCCTCCACTTT

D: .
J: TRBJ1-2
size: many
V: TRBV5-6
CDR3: CASSLHSSYYGYTF
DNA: TGTGCCAGCAGCTTGCACAGTTCCTACTATGGCTACACCTTC

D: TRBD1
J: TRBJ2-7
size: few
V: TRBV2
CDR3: CASSEIVTGGSYEQYF
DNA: TGTGCCAGCAGTGAAATCGTAACAGGGGGTTCCTACGAGCAGTACTTC

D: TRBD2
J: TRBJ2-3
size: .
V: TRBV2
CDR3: CASTMGLAGADTQYF
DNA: TGTGCCAGCACCATGGGACTAGCGGGGGCAGATACGCAGTATTTT

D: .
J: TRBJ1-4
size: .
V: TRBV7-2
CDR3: CASSLVPGGLFF
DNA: TGTGCCAGCAGCTTAGTACCGGGAGGACTGTTTTTT